The source of this T cell receptor (beta chain) is a study of regulatory T cells in long-lasting Graves disease. The time point was: newly diagnosed GD, antithyroid drugs for less than 3 months. There was RNA extracted from PBMCs, and the TCR library was made from it. About 10 milliliters of peripheral blood were taken and placed in EDTA tubes. Germline V gene data show CDR1 as MNHEY and CDR2 as SVGAGI. V was trimmed by 0 bases and J by 2 bases, leaving 17 bases between them. The CDR3 covers 17 residues. Arm-PCR with iRepertoire HTBI primers amplified the CDR3 regions for these TCR beta libraries. From the multiplex PCR reads, TCRdb called clonotypes with MiXCR, one entry per CDR3 protein. The data show 350,000 to 550,000 distinct CDR3 sequences, with about 16% seen just once and 16% held by the top ten. This clonotype was recorded at least ten times. These data also formed part of another study, on T cells in Graves' hyperthyroidism and ophthalmopathy. That source adds: The HTBI primer set drove a first-round RT-PCR of the TCR CDR3. Ophthalmopathy was distinguished from stable hyperthyroidism by 13 V-J signatures.

Sequencing was performed on peripheral blood mononuclear cells (PBMCs), taken at new diagnosis, from a patient treated with antithyroid drugs. This TCR came from a woman aged 25 to 39 with Graves disease. V is TRBV6-5 and J is TRBJ2-7; D unclear. In DNA, the CDR3 is TGTGCCAGCAGTTACTCGACGGTTGGCAGTTACCCCTACGAGCAGTACTTC. Residues: CASSYSTVGSYPYEQYF.